Following are 29 T cell receptor beta chains from one sample sequenced in a study of blood T cell repertoires in COVID-19 (dated by TCRdb to about 2020). Libraries were prepared through the immunoSEQ multiplex PCR assay. TCRdb re-hosts the immuneACCESS table, in-frame sequences only. Its copies lack some clones; in the studies checked, an unresolved V gene accounts for under half of them, and the cause for the rest is not known. This sample is represented by some 400,000 clones; around 87% of them were singletons. 1.3% of the sample rests with the top ten. Sample: PBMCs or T cells enriched from blood (not recorded which). The receptors here all came from a young man who had recovered from COVID-19.

The rearrangement uses TRBV5-1 and TRBJ2-3, with 11 bases identical to TRBD2. The CDR3 runs 16 residues. Germline V lookup: CDR1 SGHRS, CDR2 YFSETQ. The trim removed 3 bases at V and 2 bases at J, leaving 5 bases unmatched. CDR3 sequence: CASSSVTSGATDTQYF. CDR3 nucleotides: TGCGCCAGCAGCTCGGTGACTAGCGGGGCCACAGATACGCAGTATTTT.

The chain combines TRBV27 with TRBJ1-4; D gene uncertain. The CDR3 is 15 residues long. CDR1 and CDR2 (germline): MNHEY, SMNVEV (reference sequence). Trimming took off 6 bases at V and 2 bases at J, with 13 bases between the two ends. DNA of the CDR3: TGTGCCAGCAGCCGAGGGCAGGCCACTAATGAAAAACTGTTTTTT. Its protein is CASSRGQATNEKLFF.

This chain connects TRBV5-1 to TRBJ1-2, with TRBD1 as a possible D gene (5 bases). Trimming took off 0 bases at V and 3 bases at J, with 6 bases between the two ends. The germline V gene encodes CDR1 SGHRS and CDR2 YFSETQ. The CDR3 has 13 amino acids. This chain's CDR3 is CASSLGRDYGYTF. The CDR3 DNA reads as TGCGCCAGCAGCTTGGGCAGGGACTATGGCTACACCTTC. The entire variable domain, with the rest obtained from reference TRBV5-1 and TRBJ1-2, is as follows: KAGVTQTPRYLIKTRGQQVTLSCSPISGHRSVSWYQQTPGQGLQFLFEYFSETQRNKGNFPGRFSGRQFSNSRSEMNVSTLELGDSALYLCASSLGRDYGYTFGSGTRLTVV.

The chain has TRBV7-9 and TRBJ2-3; 8 bases match TRBD2. V gave up 1 base and J gave up 2 bases; unmatched junction bases: 2. The V gene's germline CDR1 is SEHNR and CDR2 FQNEAQ (reference sequence). This CDR3 has 15 residues. Here the CDR3 reads CASSLVRGDTDTQYF. In DNA, the CDR3 is TGTGCCAGCAGCTTAGTGCGGGGGGACACAGATACGCAGTATTTT.

V and J are TRBV7-2 and TRBJ1-2, with D possibly matching TRBD1 (5 bases). Germline CDR1 reads SGHTA; CDR2 reads FQGNSA. The CDR3 totals 15 residues. Deletions cut 5 bases from V and 4 bases from J, with 17 bases between. For the CDR3, the DNA is TGTGCCAGCAGCCCGCGTGGGGGGACTAGCTATGGCTACACCTTC. Encoded protein: CASSPRGGTSYGYTF.

The V gene is TRBV12-5, the J gene TRBJ1-1, with D perhaps matching TRBD1 (6 bases). V was shortened by 3 bases and J by 4 bases, with 15 bases between the two germline ends. Germline assignment: CDR1 LGHNT and CDR2 FRNRAP. The CDR3 is 15 residues long. CDR3 nucleotide sequence: TGTGCTAGTGGTTTTGGTGGGGGGGCCAGCACTGAAGCTTTCTTT. It yields the protein CASGFGGGASTEAFF. Full variable domain (remainder filled in from reference TRBV12-5 and TRBJ1-1): DARVTQTPRHKVTEMGQEVTMRCQPILGHNTVFWYRQTMMQGLELLAYFRNRAPLDDSGMPKDRFSAEMPDATLATLKIQPSEPRDSAVYFCASGFGGGASTEAFFGQGTRLTVV.

Concerning this clone: This CDR3 is also generated by other DNA sequences in the sample. This chain joins TRBV19 and TRBJ1-5; D gene uncertain. V gave up 3 bases and J gave up 0 bases, with 9 bases separating them. Germline CDR1 reads LNHDA; CDR2 reads SQIVND (reference sequence). The CDR3 length is 15 residues. Here the CDR3 reads CASSIGTASNQPQHF. The CDR3 nucleotides read TGTGCCAGTAGTATTGGCACAGCTAGCAATCAGCCCCAGCATTTT.

V usage is TRBV6-1 and J usage is TRBJ1-3; D unclear. Deletions cut 1 base from V and 0 bases from J, with 10 bases between. The V gene's germline CDR1 is MNHNS and CDR2 SASEGT. The CDR3 consists of 16 residues. The DNA for the CDR3 is TGTGCCAGCAGTGAAGAGCCCGCGTTCTCTGGAAACACCATATATTTT. Amino acid sequence: CASSEEPAFSGNTIYF.

The chain uses TRBV11-3 and TRBJ2-7, with a possible D match to TRBD2 (6 bases). Trimming left V 1 base short and J 2 bases short, with 12 bases between. This CDR3 contains 15 residues. Per germline, CDR1 SGHNT and CDR2 YENEEA. The CDR3 loop is CASSLGGTEAYEQYF. The CDR3, as DNA: TGTGCCAGCAGCTTAGGCGGGACGGAGGCCTACGAGCAGTACTTC.

This chain joins TRBV5-1 and TRBJ2-2; the match to TRBD2 covers 7 bases. Germline CDR1 SGHRS, CDR2 YFSETQ. The V and J ends lost 4 bases and 3 bases, in that order; junction bases with no gene match: 12. This CDR3 region has 17 residues. The CDR3 bases are TGCGCCAGCAGCAATGAGCCGGTCGGGGGGTACACCGGGGAGCTGTTTTTT. Residues: CASSNEPVGGYTGELFF.

The V and J genes are TRBV30 and TRBJ1-5, with no clear D. This CDR3 spans 15 amino acids. Germline loops: CDR1 GTSNPN, CDR2 SVGIG (reference sequence). V lost 0 bases, J lost 2 bases, and 11 bases lay in between. CDR3 sequence reads: CAWSVGGGGNQPQHF. CDR3 nucleotide sequence: TGTGCCTGGAGTGTGGGCGGAGGTGGCAATCAGCCCCAGCATTTT.

This chain joins TRBV10-2 and TRBJ1-2; D is possibly TRBD1 (6 bases). Between the trimmed V and J ends, which lost 6 bases and 6 bases, there was a span of 20 bases. The CDR3 runs to 15 residues. Germline assignment: CDR1 WSHSY and CDR2 SAAADI. CDR3 sequence: CASREEAGTLHGYTF. The CDR3 DNA is TGCGCCAGCAGAGAGGAAGCCGGGACACTTCATGGCTACACCTTC.

The chain uses TRBV29-1 and TRBJ1-2; possibly TRBD1 for D (5 bases). From germline, CDR1 is SQVTM and CDR2 ANQGSEA. V lost 6 bases and J 0 bases, leaving 11 bases between the germline ends. The CDR3 has 13 residues. CDR3 sequence reads: CSVLTVTNYGYTF. DNA of the CDR3: TGCAGCGTCTTGACAGTAACTAACTATGGCTACACCTTC.

CDR3 sequence (DNA): TGCAGTGCTAGGGCAGGGGATACGCAGTATTTT. Translating gives CSARAGDTQYF. The V call is TRBV20-1, the J call TRBJ2-3; TRBD1 might be the D (5 bases). Germline CDR1 and CDR2: DFQATT and SNEGSKA (reference sequence). CDR3 length: 11 amino acids. V was pared by 3 bases and J by 6 bases, with 7 bases between.

The CDR3 DNA sequence: TGTGCCAGCAGCTTGGCCTGGGACAGTTTCTATGGCTACACCTTC. Translated, it gives CASSLAWDSFYGYTF. The rearrangement links TRBV7-2 to TRBJ1-2; TRBD1 matches 7 bases. Germline CDR1 reads SGHTA; CDR2 reads FQGNSA. The CDR3 is 15 residues long. V lost 3 bases and J lost 4; bases outside the gene matches: 8. Combining the CDR3 with reference TRBV7-2 and TRBJ1-2 gives the whole variable domain GAGVSQSPSNKVTEKGKDVELRCDPISGHTALYWYRQSLGQGLEFLIYFQGNSAPDKSGLPSDRFSAERTGGSVSTLTIQRTQQEDSAVYLCASSLAWDSFYGYTFGSGTRLTVV.

The V gene is TRBV7-2, the J gene TRBJ2-2, with TRBD2 identical over 15 bases. Germline V gene sequence: CDR1 SGHTA, CDR2 FQGNSA. With 6 bases clipped from V and 7 bases from J, the junction kept 6 bases outside the gene matches. The CDR3 length is 16 residues. The CDR3 region is CASRPGTSGGRGELFF. DNA for the CDR3: TGTGCCAGCAGGCCCGGGACTAGCGGGGGGCGCGGGGAGCTGTTTTTT.

The chain uses TRBV25-1 and TRBJ1-3; D gene uncertain. Trimming shortened V by 5 bases and J by 2 bases, and 4 bases separated the two germline ends. This CDR3 region has 12 residues. Germline V gene lookup returns CDR1 MGHDK and CDR2 SYGVNS. The CDR3 sequence is CASSPAGNTIYF. Written as DNA, the CDR3 is TGTGCCAGCAGTCCTGCTGGAAACACCATATATTTT.

The V and J genes are TRBV7-9 and TRBJ2-7; 9 positions agree with TRBD1. The V and J ends lost 5 bases and 6 bases, in that order; junction bases with no gene match: 11. The CDR3 has 15 residues. Germline lookup yields CDR1 SEHNR and CDR2 FQNEAQ (reference sequence). This CDR3 is CASSPPGTGMSEQYF. Written as DNA, the CDR3 is TGTGCCAGCAGCCCCCCCGGGACAGGGATGAGCGAGCAGTACTTC. Based on the CDR3 plus reference TRBV7-9 and TRBJ2-7, the full variable domain is DTGVSQNPRHKITKRGQNVTFRCDPISEHNRLYWYRQTLGQGPEFLTYFQNEAQLEKSRLLSDRFSAERPKGSFSTLEIQRTEQGDSAMYLCASSPPGTGMSEQYFGPGTRLTVT.

This clone was seen a handful of times. The chain employs TRBV13 and TRBJ2-3; possibly TRBD1 for D (6 bases). CDR1 is PRHDT and CDR2 is FYEKMQ in the germline V gene (reference sequence). Trimming pared 2 bases from V and 3 bases from J, leaving 12 bases between. The CDR3 runs 15 residues. CDR3 DNA: TGTGCCAGCAGCTTAAGAGGGGGTAGTACAGATACGCAGTATTTT. This gives the protein CASSLRGGSTDTQYF.

The chain is built from TRBV12-3 or TRBV12-4 and TRBJ2-2, with TRBD2 as a possible D gene (6 bases). The CDR3 has 13 residues. V lost 6 bases and J lost 9, with 14 bases in between. CDR3 sequence reads: CASSQTSSRELFF. The CDR3 nucleotides read TGTGCCAGCAGCCAGACTAGTTCCCGGGAGCTGTTTTTT.

J is TRBJ1-4 and V is TRBV19, with TRBD1 identical over 12 bases. Germline V CDR1 and CDR2: LNHDA, SQIVND (reference sequence). Germline trimming cut 8 bases from V and 6 bases from J; bases unmatched to any gene: 10. There are 16 residues in the CDR3. The DNA for the CDR3 is TGTGCCAGTCGCCGGGACAGGGGGCGCCCCGATGAAAAACTGTTTTTT. It translates to CASRRDRGRPDEKLFF.

Written as DNA, the CDR3 is TGTGCCAGTAGTCCCCGACTAGCCCGCCCCTTGAATGAGCAGTTCTTC. Translated: CASSPRLARPLNEQFF. The V and J genes are TRBV19 and TRBJ2-1; 7 bases map to TRBD2. The J segment lost 7 bases and the V segment lost 5 bases, leaving 14 bases of the junction unmatched. CDR3 length: 16 residues. Germline V CDR1 and CDR2: LNHDA, SQIVND (reference sequence).

The chain recombines TRBV6-5 with TRBJ1-1; 7 positions match TRBD1. The CDR3 covers 14 residues. J was trimmed by 1 base and V by 7 bases; bases with no gene match: 6. The germline V gene has CDR1 MNHEY and CDR2 SVGAGI. In DNA form, the CDR3 reads TGTGCCAGCAAAAAGGACAGGAGGAACACTGAAGCTTTCTTT. This gives the protein CASKKDRRNTEAFF.

J is TRBJ2-7 and V is TRBV9; perhaps TRBD1 as D (6 bases). V lost 3 bases, J lost 2 bases, and 12 bases lay in between. The V gene's germline CDR1 is SGDLS and CDR2 YYNGEE. The CDR3 totals 14 residues. The CDR3 DNA reads TGTGCCAGCAGCGCGACAGGTACGACCTACGAGCAGTACTTC. Translated, it gives CASSATGTTYEQYF.

Only a few counts were recorded for this clone. The chain links TRBV7-3 to TRBJ1-1; D may be TRBD1 (5 bases). The ends were cut back, 5 bases at V and 4 bases at J, with 11 bases in the middle. The length of the CDR3 is 13 residues. CDR1 and CDR2 (germline): SGHTA, FQGTGA. DNA of the CDR3: TGTGCCAGCAGCCAGCAGGGTAGCACTGAAGCTTTCTTT. Translation: CASSQQGSTEAFF. Full variable domain (rest looked up from reference TRBV7-3 and TRBJ1-1): GAGVSQTPSNKVTEKGKYVELRCDPISGHTALYWYRQSLGQGPEFLIYFQGTGAADDSGLPNDRFFAVRPEGSVSTLKIQRTERGDSAVYLCASSQQGSTEAFFGQGTRLTVV.

The chain is built from TRBV7-9 and TRBJ1-1; D is undetermined. Trimming removed 0 bases from V and 10 bases from J, with 12 bases in between. Germline values: CDR1 SEHNR, CDR2 FQNEAQ (reference sequence). The CDR3 has 13 residues. In DNA form, the CDR3 reads TGTGCCAGCAGCTTAGCGTCGTCCCCCGGAGCTTTCTTT. Its protein product is CASSLASSPGAFF.

This chain uses TRBV30 with TRBJ1-1; D perhaps matches TRBD1 (6 bases). The V end lost 2 bases, the J end lost 7 bases, and 14 bases lay between the germline ends. Per germline, CDR1 GTSNPN and CDR2 SVGIG (reference sequence). This CDR3 contains 13 residues. The CDR3 DNA reads TGTGCCTGGAGTCTCGGACAGCGGTTTGAAGCTTTCTTT. This translates into CAWSLGQRFEAFF.

This chain connects TRBV18 to TRBJ1-2; TRBD1 aligns across 7 bases. The CDR3 length is 15 residues. Germline CDR1 reads KGHSH; CDR2 reads LQKENI. After removal of 2 bases from V and 4 bases from J, the junction contained 7 bases not matched to a gene. The CDR3 sequence is CASSPSRGLLYGYTF. The CDR3, as DNA: TGTGCCAGCTCACCATCGAGGGGGCTGCTCTATGGCTACACCTTC.

The rearrangement uses TRBV5-6 and TRBJ2-1; 11 bases map to TRBD2. The V and J ends lost 4 bases and 3 bases, in that order; junction bases with no gene match: 3. Germline lookup yields CDR1 SGHDT and CDR2 YYEEEE. This CDR3 region has 15 residues. CDR3 loop: CASSLAGGYYNEQFF. CDR3 bases: TGTGCCAGCAGCCTAGCGGGGGGATACTACAATGAGCAGTTCTTC.